The 14 T cell receptor beta chains given below trace back to one sample, sequenced in a study of cytomegalovirus exposure and HLA in healthy donors. Both 60 Vbeta primers and 13 Jbeta primers went into the PCR. The table came from immunoSEQ multiplex PCR; TCRdb's copy has only in-frame clones and leaves some out. In the table there are more than 100,000 clones, 75% to 90% of which are singletons. Specimen: PBMCs. Source of these receptors: a man aged 30 to 39 in good health and CMV-seronegative.

Concerning this clone itself: Germline and junction disagree at one end, which may indicate a read error. The gene calls are TRBV29-1 and TRBJ2-2; 9 bases agree with TRBD1. Germline values: CDR1 SQVTM, CDR2 ANQGSEA. The CDR3 extends over 15 amino acids. CDR3 in DNA: TGCAGCGTTAGACAGGGGGGCGCGAACGCCGGGGAGCTGTTTTTT. This encodes CSVRQGGANAGELFF.

CDR3 sequence (DNA): TGTGCCACCAGGGTCGCCGGGACAGGATTCAATCAGCCCCAGCATTTT. Translation: CATRVAGTGFNQPQHF. V is TRBV28 and J is TRBJ1-5, with 8 bases fitting TRBD1. The V gene's germline CDR1 is MDHEN and CDR2 SYDVKM. The CDR3 is 16 residues long. Trimming removed 10 bases from V and 3 bases from J; junction bases left unmatched: 14.

The chain links TRBV6-1 to TRBJ1-5; D perhaps matches TRBD1 (6 bases). Between the trimmed V and J ends, which lost 6 bases and 7 bases, there was a span of 19 bases. Looked up from germline, CDR1 is MNHNS and CDR2 is SASEGT. CDR3 length: 15 residues. The CDR3 region is CASRPLDRFKQPQHF. CDR3 sequence (DNA): TGTGCCAGCAGACCTCTCGACAGGTTCAAACAGCCCCAGCATTTT.

This clone showed up just once. The rearrangement joins TRBV29-1 to TRBJ2-1; no clear D. CDR3 size: 10 residues. Germline CDR1 reads SQVTM; CDR2 reads ANQGSEA. V was pared by 6 bases and J by 8 bases, with 8 bases between. For the CDR3, the DNA is TGCAGCGTGGGCCAAGATGAGCAGTTCTTC. Translated: CSVGQDEQFF.

This clone was observed a few times. The chain recombines TRBV6-5 with TRBJ2-5; 9 nucleotides agree with TRBD2. V was clipped by 2 bases and J by 4 bases; unmatched bases: 8. This CDR3 has 16 residues. Germline V gives CDR1 MNHEY, CDR2 SVGAGI. The chain's CDR3 is CASSYGSGGPAETQYF. The CDR3, as DNA: TGTGCCAGCAGTTACGGAAGCGGGGGGCCGGCAGAGACCCAGTACTTC.

The chain has TRBV6-5 and TRBJ2-1, with 9 nucleotides matching TRBD1. Germline lookup yields CDR1 MNHEY and CDR2 SVGAGI. The CDR3 contains 15 residues. Losses at the gene ends were 5 bases for V and 5 bases for J; bases not matched to a gene: 7. The CDR3 loop is CASSPGTGTNNEQFF. The DNA for the CDR3 is TGTGCCAGCAGTCCCGGGACAGGGACCAACAATGAGCAGTTCTTC.

J is TRBJ1-1 and V is TRBV7-9; 7 nucleotides line up with TRBD1. Germline CDR1 and CDR2: SEHNR and FQNEAQ (reference sequence). The CDR3 runs 16 residues. V shed 3 bases, J shed 1 base, and the junction held 8 bases outside the gene matches. CDR3 nucleotides: TGTGCCAGCAGCTTCCTCCAGGGACAGAAGAACACTGAAGCTTTCTTT. Translating it yields CASSFLQGQKNTEAFF.

The J gene is TRBJ1-5, the V gene TRBV28; the D gene is possibly TRBD1 (5 bases). The CDR3 length is 10 residues. The V end lost 5 bases, the J end lost 12 bases, and 8 bases lay between the germline ends. Per the germline V gene, CDR1 is MDHEN and CDR2 is SYDVKM. The DNA for the CDR3 is TGTGCCAGCAGTGACAGATTCCAGCATTTT. It encodes CASSDRFQHF.

The V call is TRBV13, the J call TRBJ2-2; D possibly corresponds to TRBD2 (5 bases). The germline gives CDR1 PRHDT, CDR2 FYEKMQ (reference sequence). The CDR3 spans 13 residues. V was shortened by 3 bases and J by 7 bases, with 9 bases between the two germline ends. The chain's CDR3 is CASSFEGGGELFF. CDR3 sequence (DNA): TGTGCCAGCAGCTTTGAGGGTGGCGGGGAGCTGTTTTTT.

The genes are TRBV27 and TRBJ2-1; the D gene is possibly TRBD1 (6 bases). The CDR3 loop spans 15 amino acids. In germline, CDR1 is MNHEY, CDR2 SMNVEV (reference sequence). Trimming left V 5 bases short and J 2 bases short, with 13 bases between. The CDR3 reads CASSPGTNTYNEQFF. CDR3 sequence (DNA): TGTGCCAGCAGTCCCGGGACAAACACCTACAATGAGCAGTTCTTC.

Worth noting for this clone: Because the CDR3 is missing its conserved closing phenylalanine or tryptophan, this is likely a read error. The limits of the CDR3 on the DNA are not certain, so only TCRdb's listed CDR3 is given. The chain joins TRBV7-9 to TRBJ2-7; the DNA was not used to check the table's D call, TRBD2. Germline loops: CDR1 SEHNR, CDR2 FQNEAQ (reference sequence). The CDR3 has 13 residues if both end residues are counted. Here the CDR3 reads CASSSQRGPQLHS.

The chain joins TRBV18 to TRBJ1-5; D possibly corresponds to TRBD1 (6 bases). The CDR3 consists of 16 residues. Trimming shortened V by 3 bases and J by 0 bases, and 12 bases separated the two germline ends. In germline, CDR1 is KGHSH, CDR2 LQKENI. This CDR3 reads CASSPMDSSSNQPQHF. CDR3 in DNA: TGTGCCAGCTCACCCATGGACAGCAGTAGCAATCAGCCCCAGCATTTT.

The rearrangement joins TRBV11-2 to TRBJ2-7; 9 nucleotides match TRBD1. The V segment lost 3 bases and the J segment 6 bases; nucleotides outside the gene matches: 9. Per germline, CDR1 SGHAT and CDR2 FQNNGV. CDR3 length: 15 residues. The CDR3, as DNA: TGTGCCAGCAGCTTGGTTCCCGGGACAGGGACCGAGCAGTACTTC. It specifies CASSLVPGTGTEQYF.

The chain uses TRBV15 and TRBJ2-7; 11 bases match TRBD1. Trimming at V came to 4 bases and at J to 5 bases, leaving 4 bases not matched to a gene. In germline, CDR1 is LNHNV, CDR2 YYDKDF (reference sequence). This CDR3 contains 14 residues. This chain's CDR3 is CATSKGQGADEQYF. CDR3 sequence (DNA): TGTGCCACCAGCAAAGGACAGGGGGCCGACGAGCAGTACTTC.